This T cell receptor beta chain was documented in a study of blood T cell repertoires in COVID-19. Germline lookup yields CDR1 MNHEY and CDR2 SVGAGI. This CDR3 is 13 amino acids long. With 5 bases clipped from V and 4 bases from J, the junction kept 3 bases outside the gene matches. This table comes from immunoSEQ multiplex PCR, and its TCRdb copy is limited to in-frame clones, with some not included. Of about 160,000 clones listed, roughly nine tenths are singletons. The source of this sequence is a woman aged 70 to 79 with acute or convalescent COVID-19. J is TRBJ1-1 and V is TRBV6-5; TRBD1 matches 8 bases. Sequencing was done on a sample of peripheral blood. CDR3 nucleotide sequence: TGTGCCAGCAGTATGACAGGGGCCACTGAAGCTTTCTTT. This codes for CASSMTGATEAFF.